Listed below are T cell receptor beta chains from one sample, sequenced in a study of T cell responses to AZD1222 COVID-19 vaccine. Some clones are missing from TCRdb's copy, which holds only in-frame ones; the method was immunoSEQ multiplex PCR. Of 140,000 to 150,000 clones in the sample, under 95% were seen once. The sample here was peripheral blood, taken on day 0 of AZD1222 vaccination. These TCRs come from an adult in good health. Each CDR3 is given without its conserved first and last residue. Each record gives: V gene, D gene, J gene, CDR3 protein. A D gene is named only where the DNA matches it firmly.

>TRBV11-1|.|TRBJ2-3
ASSFLGGGDTQY
>TRBV12-3/TRBV12-4|.|TRBJ1-5
ASSQGEGQPQH
>TRBV21-1|.|TRBJ2-6
ASSKGGSSGANVLT
>TRBV4-2|.|TRBJ2-3
ASSQDLEQGTDTQY
>TRBV6-1|.|TRBJ1-3
ASRDSGLGNTIY
>TRBV7-2|.|TRBJ2-1
ASSSRVNEF
>TRBV7-3|.|TRBJ2-3
ASSPDPGTDTQY
>TRBV5-8|TRBD2|TRBJ2-3
ASSRRLAGEGTDTQY
>TRBV6-5|.|TRBJ1-5
ASSYGPSRDNQPQH
>TRBV4-3|TRBD2|TRBJ2-5
ASSPGLAGQETQY
>TRBV7-8|.|TRBJ1-2
ASSLVLSGSPRGYT
>TRBV5-4|TRBD2|TRBJ2-4
ASSLGGREYIQY
>TRBV4-2|.|TRBJ2-2
ASSQPITRGATGELF
>TRBV9|TRBD1|TRBJ2-3
ASSPRLGQGSDTQY
>TRBV27|.|TRBJ1-1
ASSFRGGATEAF
>TRBV3-1/TRBV3-2|TRBD1|TRBJ1-1
ASSQTGQSTEAF
>TRBV14|.|TRBJ2-2
ASSQTGANTGELF
>TRBV7-9|.|TRBJ2-7
ASSPAGRQDEQY
>TRBV3-1/TRBV3-2|.|TRBJ1-2
ASSQVEGYGYT
>TRBV11-3|TRBD1|TRBJ1-3
ASSLGQGGSGNTIY
>TRBV9|.|TRBJ1-1
ASSVDHLSRTGPF
>TRBV24-1|.|TRBJ2-2
ATSDGTGEAGELF
>TRBV9|.|TRBJ2-5
ASSVGAGKETQY
>TRBV5-1|.|TRBJ1-1
ASSLEGYAEAF
>TRBV5-1|.|TRBJ1-2
ASSLGLHPANYGYT
>TRBV4-3|.|TRBJ2-3
ASSLQGYPTDTQY
>TRBV7-2|TRBD2|TRBJ2-3
ASSLATSPRDTQY
>TRBV3-1/TRBV3-2|.|TRBJ1-1
ASSQGPGFTEAF
>TRBV29-1|TRBD1|TRBJ1-2
SVRQGADYGYT
>TRBV2|.|TRBJ1-1
ASSETARVAF
>TRBV2|.|TRBJ1-5
ASSGQRYSNQPQH
>TRBV29-1|.|TRBJ2-1
SEESSYNEQF
>TRBV24-1|TRBD1|TRBJ1-5
ATSGGQGVPGNQPQH
>TRBV5-1|.|TRBJ1-1
ASTRGGADTEAF
>TRBV7-2|.|TRBJ2-5
ASSLGGGETQY
>TRBV4-3|.|TRBJ1-1
ASSQDTSQGLLGAF
>TRBV12-3/TRBV12-4|.|TRBJ1-6
ATSPEPNSPLH
>TRBV5-1|.|TRBJ2-3
ASSPDRPTDTQY
>TRBV3-1/TRBV3-2|TRBD2|TRBJ2-3
ASSQDRVAGGEVDTQY
>TRBV4-3|.|TRBJ2-1
ASSQELTGYNEQF